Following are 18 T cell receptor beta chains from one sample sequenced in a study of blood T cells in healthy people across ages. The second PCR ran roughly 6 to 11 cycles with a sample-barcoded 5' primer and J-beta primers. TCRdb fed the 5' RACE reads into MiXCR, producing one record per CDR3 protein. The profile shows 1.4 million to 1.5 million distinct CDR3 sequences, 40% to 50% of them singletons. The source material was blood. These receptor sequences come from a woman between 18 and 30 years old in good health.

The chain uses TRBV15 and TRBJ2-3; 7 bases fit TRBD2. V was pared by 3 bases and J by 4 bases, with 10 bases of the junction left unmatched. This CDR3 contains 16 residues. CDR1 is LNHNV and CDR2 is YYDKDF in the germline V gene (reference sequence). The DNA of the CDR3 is TGTGCCACCAGCAGGGTTCTCGAGGGAGGGGCAGATACGCAGTATTTT. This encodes CATSRVLEGGADTQYF. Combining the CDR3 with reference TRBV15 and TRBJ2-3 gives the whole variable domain DAMVIQNPRYQVTQFGKPVTLSCSQTLNHNVMYWYQQKSSQAPKLLFHYYDKDFNNEADTPDNFQSRRPNTSFCFLDIRSPGLGDTAMYLCATSRVLEGGADTQYFGPGTRLTVL.

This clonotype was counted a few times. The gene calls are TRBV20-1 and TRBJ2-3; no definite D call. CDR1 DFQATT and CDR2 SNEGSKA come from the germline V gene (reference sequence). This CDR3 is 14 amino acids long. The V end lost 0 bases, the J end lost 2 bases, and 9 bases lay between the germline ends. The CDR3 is CSARDPTSTDTQYF. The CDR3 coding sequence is TGCAGTGCTAGAGATCCGACCTCCACAGATACGCAGTATTTT.

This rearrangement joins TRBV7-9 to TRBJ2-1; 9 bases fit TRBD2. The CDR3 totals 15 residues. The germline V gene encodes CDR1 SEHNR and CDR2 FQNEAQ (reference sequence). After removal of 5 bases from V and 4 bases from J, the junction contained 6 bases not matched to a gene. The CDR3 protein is CASSARLAVYNEQFF. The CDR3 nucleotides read TGTGCCAGCAGCGCTAGACTAGCGGTGTACAATGAGCAGTTCTTC.

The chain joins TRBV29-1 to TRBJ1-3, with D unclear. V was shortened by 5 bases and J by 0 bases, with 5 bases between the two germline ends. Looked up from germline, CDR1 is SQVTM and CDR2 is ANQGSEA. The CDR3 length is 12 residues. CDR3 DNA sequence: TGCAGCGTTAGTAGCTCTGGAAACACCATATATTTT. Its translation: CSVSSSGNTIYF.

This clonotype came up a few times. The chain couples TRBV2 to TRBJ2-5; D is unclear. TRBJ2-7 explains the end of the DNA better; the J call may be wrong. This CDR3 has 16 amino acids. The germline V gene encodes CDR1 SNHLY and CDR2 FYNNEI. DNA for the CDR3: TGTGCCAGCAGTGAATTTAGTAGCACGGAGTCCTACGAGCAGTACTTC. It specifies CASSEFSSTESYEQYF.

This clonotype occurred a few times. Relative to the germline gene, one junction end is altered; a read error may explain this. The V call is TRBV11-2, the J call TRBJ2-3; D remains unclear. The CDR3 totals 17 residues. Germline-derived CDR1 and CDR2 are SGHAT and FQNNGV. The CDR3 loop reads CASSLDQTPEPTDTQYF. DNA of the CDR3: TGTGCCAGTAGCTTAGATCAAACGCCAGAACCCACAGATACACAGTATTTT.

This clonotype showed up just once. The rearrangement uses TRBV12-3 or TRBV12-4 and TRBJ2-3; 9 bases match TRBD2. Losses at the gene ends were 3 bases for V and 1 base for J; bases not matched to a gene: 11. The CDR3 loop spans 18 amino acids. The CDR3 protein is CASSFREAGGTGTDTQYF. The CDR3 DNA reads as TGTGCCAGCAGTTTCCGTGAAGCGGGAGGAACTGGCACAGATACGCAGTATTTT.

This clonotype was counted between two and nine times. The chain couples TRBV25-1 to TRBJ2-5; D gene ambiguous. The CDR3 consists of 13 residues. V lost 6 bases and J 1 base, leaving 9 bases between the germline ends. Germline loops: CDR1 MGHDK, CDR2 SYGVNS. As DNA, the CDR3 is TGTGCCAGCAGAGGCAGGTCCCAAGAGACCCAGTACTTC. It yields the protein CASRGRSQETQYF.

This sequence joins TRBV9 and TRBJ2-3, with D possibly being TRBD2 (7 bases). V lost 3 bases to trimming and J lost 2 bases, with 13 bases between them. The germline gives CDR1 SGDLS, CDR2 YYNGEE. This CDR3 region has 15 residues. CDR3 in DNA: TGTGCCAGCAGCGCCGGGGGGCCCGTCACAGATACGCAGTATTTT. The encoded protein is CASSAGGPVTDTQYF. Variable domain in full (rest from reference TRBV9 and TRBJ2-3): DSGVTQTPKHLITATGQRVTLRCSPRSGDLSVYWYQQSLDQGLQFLIQYYNGEERAKGNILERFSAQQFPDLHSELNLSSLELGDSALYFCASSAGGPVTDTQYFGPGTRLTVL.

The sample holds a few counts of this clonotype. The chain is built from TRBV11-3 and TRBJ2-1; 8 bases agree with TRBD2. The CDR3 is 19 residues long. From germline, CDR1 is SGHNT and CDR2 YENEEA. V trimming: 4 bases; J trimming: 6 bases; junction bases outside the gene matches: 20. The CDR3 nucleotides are TGTGCCAGCAGCTCAGCCGTTCTCGGTAGCGGGACCAAATCCAATGAGCAGTTCTTC. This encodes CASSSAVLGSGTKSNEQFF.

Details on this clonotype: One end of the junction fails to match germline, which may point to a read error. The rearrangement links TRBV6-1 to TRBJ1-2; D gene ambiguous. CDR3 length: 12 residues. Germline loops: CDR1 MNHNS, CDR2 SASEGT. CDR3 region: CASNERGDGYTF. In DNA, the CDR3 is TGTGCCAGCAATGAACGTGGGGATGGCTACACCTTC.

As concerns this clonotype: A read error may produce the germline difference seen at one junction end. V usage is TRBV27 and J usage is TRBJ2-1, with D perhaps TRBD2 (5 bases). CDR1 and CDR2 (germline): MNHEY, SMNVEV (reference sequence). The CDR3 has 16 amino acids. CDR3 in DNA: TGTGCCAGTTGGGTAACTACGACCGGTGACTACTATGAGCAGTTCTTC. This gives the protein CASWVTTTGDYYEQFF.

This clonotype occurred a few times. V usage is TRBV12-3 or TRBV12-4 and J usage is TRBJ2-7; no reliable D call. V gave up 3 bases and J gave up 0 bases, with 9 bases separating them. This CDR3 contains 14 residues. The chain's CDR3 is CASSFIDTSYEQYF. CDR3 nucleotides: TGTGCCAGCAGTTTTATCGACACCTCCTACGAGCAGTACTTC.

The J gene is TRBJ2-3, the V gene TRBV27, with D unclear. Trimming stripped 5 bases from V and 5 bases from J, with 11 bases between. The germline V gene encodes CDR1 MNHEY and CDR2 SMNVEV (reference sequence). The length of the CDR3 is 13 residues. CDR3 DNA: TGTGCCAGCAGTCGAGTTTATGAAGATACGCAGTATTTT. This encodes CASSRVYEDTQYF.

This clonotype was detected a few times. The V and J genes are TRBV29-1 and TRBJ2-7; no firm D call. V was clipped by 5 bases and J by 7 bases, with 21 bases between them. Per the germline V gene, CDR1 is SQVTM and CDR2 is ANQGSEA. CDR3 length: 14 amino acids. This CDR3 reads CSVSFQALGNEQYF. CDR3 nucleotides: TGCAGCGTTTCCTTTCAGGCCCTAGGGAATGAGCAGTACTTC.

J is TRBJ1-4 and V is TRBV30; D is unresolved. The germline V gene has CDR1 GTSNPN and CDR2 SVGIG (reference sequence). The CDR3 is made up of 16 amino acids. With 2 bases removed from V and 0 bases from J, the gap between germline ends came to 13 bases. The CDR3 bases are TGTGCCTGGAGTCGACGTCTGGCACCAACTAATGAAAAACTGTTTTTT. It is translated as CAWSRRLAPTNEKLFF.

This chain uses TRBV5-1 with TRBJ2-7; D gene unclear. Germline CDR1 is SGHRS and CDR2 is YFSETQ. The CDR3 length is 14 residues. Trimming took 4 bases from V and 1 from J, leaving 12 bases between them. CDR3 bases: TGCGCCAGCAGCGGGCGTCGGCCTTCCTACGAGCAGTACTTC. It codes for CASSGRRPSYEQYF.

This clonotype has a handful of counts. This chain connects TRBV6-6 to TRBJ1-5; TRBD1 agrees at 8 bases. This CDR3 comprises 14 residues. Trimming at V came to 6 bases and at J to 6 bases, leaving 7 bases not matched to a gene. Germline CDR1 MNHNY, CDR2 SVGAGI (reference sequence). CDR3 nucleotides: TGTGCCAGCAGGGATACAGGGGGAAGTCAGCCCCAGCATTTT. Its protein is CASRDTGGSQPQHF.